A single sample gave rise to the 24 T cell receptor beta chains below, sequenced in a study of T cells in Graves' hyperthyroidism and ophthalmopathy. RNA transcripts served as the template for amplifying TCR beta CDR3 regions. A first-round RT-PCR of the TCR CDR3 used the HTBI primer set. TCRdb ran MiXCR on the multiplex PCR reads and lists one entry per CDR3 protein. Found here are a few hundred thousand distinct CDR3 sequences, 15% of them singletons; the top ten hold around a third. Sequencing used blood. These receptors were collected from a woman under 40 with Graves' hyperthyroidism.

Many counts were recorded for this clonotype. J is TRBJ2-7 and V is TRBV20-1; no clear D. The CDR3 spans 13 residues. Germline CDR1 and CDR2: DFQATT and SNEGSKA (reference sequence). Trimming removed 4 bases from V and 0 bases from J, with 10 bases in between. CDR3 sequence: CSAKGPSSYEQYF. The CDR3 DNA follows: TGCAGTGCTAAGGGCCCCAGCTCCTACGAGCAGTACTTC.

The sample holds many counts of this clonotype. The CDR3 loop is CSVESTMTSGTDTQYF. As DNA, the CDR3 is TGCAGCGTTGAAAGTACTATGACTAGCGGTACAGATACGCAGTATTTT. This sequence joins TRBV29-1 and TRBJ2-3, with 9 bases identical to TRBD2. The CDR3 length is 16 residues. Germline CDR1 reads SQVTM; CDR2 reads ANQGSEA. V lost 2 bases to trimming and J lost 3 bases; unmatched junction nucleotides: 9.

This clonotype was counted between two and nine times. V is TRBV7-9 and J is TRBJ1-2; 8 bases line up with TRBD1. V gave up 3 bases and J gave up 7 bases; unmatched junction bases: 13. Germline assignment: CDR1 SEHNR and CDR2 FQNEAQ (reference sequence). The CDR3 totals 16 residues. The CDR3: CASSFSGGEKRGGYTF. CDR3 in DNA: TGTGCCAGCAGCTTTTCAGGGGGCGAGAAGAGAGGTGGCTACACCTTC.

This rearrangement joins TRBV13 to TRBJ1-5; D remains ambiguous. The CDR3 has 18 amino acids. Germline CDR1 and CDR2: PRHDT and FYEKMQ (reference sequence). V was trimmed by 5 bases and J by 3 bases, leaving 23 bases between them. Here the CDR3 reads CASSPKYDTGDSNQPQHF. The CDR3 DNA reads TGTGCCAGCAGCCCTAAATATGATACCGGGGATTCCAATCAGCCCCAGCATTTT.

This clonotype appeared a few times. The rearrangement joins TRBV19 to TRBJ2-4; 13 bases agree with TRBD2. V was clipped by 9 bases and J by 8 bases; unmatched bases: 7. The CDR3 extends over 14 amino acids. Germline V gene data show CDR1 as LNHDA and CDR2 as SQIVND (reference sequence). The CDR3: CASGTSGIVDIQYF. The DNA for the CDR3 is TGTGCCAGCGGGACTAGCGGGATTGTGGACATTCAGTACTTC. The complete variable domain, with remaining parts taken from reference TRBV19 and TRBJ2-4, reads DGGITQSPKYLFRKEGQNVTLSCEQNLNHDAMYWYRQDPGQGLRLIYYSQIVNDFQKGDIAEGYSVSREKKESFPLTVTSAQKNPTAFYLCASGTSGIVDIQYFGAGTRLSVL.

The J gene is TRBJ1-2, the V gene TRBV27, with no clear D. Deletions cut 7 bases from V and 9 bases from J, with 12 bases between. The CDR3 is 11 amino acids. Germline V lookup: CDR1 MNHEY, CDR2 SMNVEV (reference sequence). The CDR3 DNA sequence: TGTGCCAGCATGAGTTTTGATAGCTACACCTTC. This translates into CASMSFDSYTF.

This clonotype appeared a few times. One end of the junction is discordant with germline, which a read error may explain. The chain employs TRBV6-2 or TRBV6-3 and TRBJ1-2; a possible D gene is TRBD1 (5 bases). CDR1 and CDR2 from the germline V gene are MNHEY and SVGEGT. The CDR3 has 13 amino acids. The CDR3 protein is CASSYRSRVWISF. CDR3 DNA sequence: TGTGCCAGCAGTTACAGGAGCAGGGTCTGGATATCCTTC.

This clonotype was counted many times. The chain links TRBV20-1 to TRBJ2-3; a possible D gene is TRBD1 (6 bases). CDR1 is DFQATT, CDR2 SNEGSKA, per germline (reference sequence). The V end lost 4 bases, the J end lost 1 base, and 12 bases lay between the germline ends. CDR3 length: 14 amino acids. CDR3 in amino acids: CSATSSGGTDTQYF. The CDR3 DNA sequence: TGCAGTGCTACCTCCTCAGGGGGCACAGATACGCAGTATTTT.

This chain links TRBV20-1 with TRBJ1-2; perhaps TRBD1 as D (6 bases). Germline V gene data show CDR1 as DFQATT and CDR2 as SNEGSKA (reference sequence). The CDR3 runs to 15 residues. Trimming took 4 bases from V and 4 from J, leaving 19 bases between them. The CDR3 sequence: CSATGQALFVYGYTF. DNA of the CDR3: TGCAGTGCTACGGGACAAGCCTTATTTGTCTATGGCTACACCTTC.

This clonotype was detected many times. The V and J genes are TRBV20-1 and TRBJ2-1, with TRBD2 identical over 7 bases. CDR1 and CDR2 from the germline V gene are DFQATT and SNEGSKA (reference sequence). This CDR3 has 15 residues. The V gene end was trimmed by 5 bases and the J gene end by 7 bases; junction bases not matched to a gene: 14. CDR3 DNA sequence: TGCAGTGCTTCTCGTGAACTAGCGAGTAAAAATGAGCAGTTCTTC. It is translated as CSASRELASKNEQFF.

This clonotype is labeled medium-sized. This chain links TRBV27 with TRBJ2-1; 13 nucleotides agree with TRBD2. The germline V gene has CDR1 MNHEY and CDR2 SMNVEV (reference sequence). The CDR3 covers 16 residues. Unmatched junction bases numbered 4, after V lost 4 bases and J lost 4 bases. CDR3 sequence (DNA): TGTGCCAGCAGTTCTCGGACTAGCGGGAGTTACAATGAGCAGTTCTTC. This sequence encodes CASSSRTSGSYNEQFF.

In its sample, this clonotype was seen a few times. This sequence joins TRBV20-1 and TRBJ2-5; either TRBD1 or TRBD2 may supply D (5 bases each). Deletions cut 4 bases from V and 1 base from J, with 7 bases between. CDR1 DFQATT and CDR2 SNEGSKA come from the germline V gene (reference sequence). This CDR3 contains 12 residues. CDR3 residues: CSATGAQETQYF. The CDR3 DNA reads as TGCAGTGCTACCGGGGCCCAAGAGACCCAGTACTTC.

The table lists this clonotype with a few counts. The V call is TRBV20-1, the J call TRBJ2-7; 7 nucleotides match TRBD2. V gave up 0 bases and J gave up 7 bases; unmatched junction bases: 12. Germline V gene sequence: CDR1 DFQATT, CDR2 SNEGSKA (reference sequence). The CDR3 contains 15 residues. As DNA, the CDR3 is TGCAGTGCTAGAGACGGGGAACTAGCGTGGAGTGAGCAGTACTTC. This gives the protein CSARDGELAWSEQYF.

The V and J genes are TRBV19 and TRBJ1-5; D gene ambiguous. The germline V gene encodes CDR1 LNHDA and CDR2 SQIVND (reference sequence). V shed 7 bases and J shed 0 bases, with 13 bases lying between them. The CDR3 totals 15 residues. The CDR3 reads CASTPGGLSNQPQHF. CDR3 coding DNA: TGTGCCAGTACCCCCGGAGGTCTTAGCAATCAGCCCCAGCATTTT.

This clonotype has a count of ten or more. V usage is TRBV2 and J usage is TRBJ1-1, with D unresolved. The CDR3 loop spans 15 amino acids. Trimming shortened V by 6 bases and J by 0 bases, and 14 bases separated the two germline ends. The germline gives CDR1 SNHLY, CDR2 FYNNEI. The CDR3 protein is CASRPDGGLNTEAFF. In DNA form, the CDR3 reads TGTGCCAGCAGGCCGGACGGAGGATTGAACACTGAAGCTTTCTTT.

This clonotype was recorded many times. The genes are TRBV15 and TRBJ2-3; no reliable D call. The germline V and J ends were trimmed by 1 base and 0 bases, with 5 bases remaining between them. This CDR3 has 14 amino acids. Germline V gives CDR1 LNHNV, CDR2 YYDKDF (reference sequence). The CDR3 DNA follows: TGTGCCACCAGCAGAGCGGGTAGCACAGATACGCAGTATTTT. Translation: CATSRAGSTDTQYF.

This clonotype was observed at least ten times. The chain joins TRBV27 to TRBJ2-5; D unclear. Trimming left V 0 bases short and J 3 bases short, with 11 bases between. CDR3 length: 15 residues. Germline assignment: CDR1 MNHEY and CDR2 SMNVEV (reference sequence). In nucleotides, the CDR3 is TGTGCCAGCAGTTTATCCGTTGAACGGGAAGAGACCCAGTACTTC. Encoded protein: CASSLSVEREETQYF.

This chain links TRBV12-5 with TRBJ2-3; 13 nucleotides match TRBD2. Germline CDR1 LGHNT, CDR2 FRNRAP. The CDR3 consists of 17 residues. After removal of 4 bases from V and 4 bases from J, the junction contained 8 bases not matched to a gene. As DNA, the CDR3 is TGTGCTAGTGGTTCCGGACTAGCGGGGGAGGGGTCAGATACGCAGTATTTT. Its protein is CASGSGLAGEGSDTQYF.

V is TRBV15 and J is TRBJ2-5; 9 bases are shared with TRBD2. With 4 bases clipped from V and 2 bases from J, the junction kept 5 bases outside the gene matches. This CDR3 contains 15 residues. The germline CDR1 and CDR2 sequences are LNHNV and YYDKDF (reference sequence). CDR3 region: CATSNIAGAQETQYF. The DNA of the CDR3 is TGTGCCACCAGCAATATAGCGGGAGCTCAAGAGACCCAGTACTTC.

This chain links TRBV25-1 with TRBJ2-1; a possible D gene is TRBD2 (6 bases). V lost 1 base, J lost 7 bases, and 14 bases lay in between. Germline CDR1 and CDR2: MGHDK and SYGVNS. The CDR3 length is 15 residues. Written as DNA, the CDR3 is TGTGCCAGCAGTGAATTCGGGGGTCGGACAAATGAGCAGTTCTTC. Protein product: CASSEFGGRTNEQFF.

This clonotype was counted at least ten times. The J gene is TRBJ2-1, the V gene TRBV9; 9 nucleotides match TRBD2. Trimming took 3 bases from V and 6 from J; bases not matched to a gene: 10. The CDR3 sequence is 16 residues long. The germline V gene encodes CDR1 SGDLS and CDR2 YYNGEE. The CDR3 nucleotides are TGTGCCAGCAGCGCCTGGACTAGCGTAAACGTCAATGAGCAGTTCTTC. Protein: CASSAWTSVNVNEQFF. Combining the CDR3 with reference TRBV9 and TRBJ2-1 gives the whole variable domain DSGVTQTPKHLITATGQRVTLRCSPRSGDLSVYWYQQSLDQGLQFLIQYYNGEERAKGNILERFSAQQFPDLHSELNLSSLELGDSALYFCASSAWTSVNVNEQFFGPGTRLTVL.

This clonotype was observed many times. CDR3 amino acids: CASSQGYVEGAFF. In DNA form, the CDR3 reads TGCGCCAGCAGCCAAGGGTACGTCGAGGGAGCTTTCTTT. The chain uses TRBV4-1 and TRBJ1-1, with D uncertain. There are 13 residues in the CDR3. Germline CDR1 is MGHRA and CDR2 is YSYEKL. Trimming left V 1 base short and J 10 bases short, with 13 bases between.

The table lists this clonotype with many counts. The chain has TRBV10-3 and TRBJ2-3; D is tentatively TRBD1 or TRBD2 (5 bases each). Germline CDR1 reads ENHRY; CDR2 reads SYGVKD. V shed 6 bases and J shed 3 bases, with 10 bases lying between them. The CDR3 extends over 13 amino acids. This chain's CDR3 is CAIRPGTTDTQYF. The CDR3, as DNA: TGTGCCATCAGGCCCGGGACGACAGATACGCAGTATTTT.

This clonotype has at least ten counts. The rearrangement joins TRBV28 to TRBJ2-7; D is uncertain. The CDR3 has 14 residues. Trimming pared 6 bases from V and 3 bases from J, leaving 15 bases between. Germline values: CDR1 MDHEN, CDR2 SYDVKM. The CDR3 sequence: CASSQELIDYEQYF. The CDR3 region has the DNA TGTGCCAGCAGCCAGGAGCTAATCGACTACGAGCAGTACTTC. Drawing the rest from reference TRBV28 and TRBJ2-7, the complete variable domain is DVKVTQSSRYLVKRTGEKVFLECVQDMDHENMFWYRQDPGLGLRLIYFSYDVKMKEKGDIPEGYSVSREKKERFSLILESASTNQTSMYLCASSQELIDYEQYFGPGTRLTVT.